The clone carrying this TCR beta chain was picked up many times. Library preparation (for TCRbeta) was performed with unique molecular identifiers. MiXCR, run by TCRdb on the PCR reads, gives a single entry per CDR3 protein. The repertoire includes approximately 250,000 distinct CDR3 sequences, about 9.6% of them detected once, and less than 6% sits in the top ten. This CDR3 spans 13 amino acids. V was cut by 5 bases and J by 7 bases, with 14 bases left in between. Germline V gives CDR1 DFQATT, CDR2 SNEGSKA (reference sequence). The data are from a study of T-cell reconstitution after alpha-beta-depleted transplantation in children.

V gene TRBV20-1 combines with J gene TRBJ2-2, with a weak D call TRBD2 (6 bases). The TCR comes from a human donor who donated a stem cell graft to a child with SCID. The sequences come from PBMCs from the stem cell graft donor, collected from the stem cell graft. CDR3 sequence: CSALKRAGGELFF. In nucleotides, the CDR3 is TGCAGTGCTTTAAAGCGGGCCGGCGGGGAGCTGTTTTTT.